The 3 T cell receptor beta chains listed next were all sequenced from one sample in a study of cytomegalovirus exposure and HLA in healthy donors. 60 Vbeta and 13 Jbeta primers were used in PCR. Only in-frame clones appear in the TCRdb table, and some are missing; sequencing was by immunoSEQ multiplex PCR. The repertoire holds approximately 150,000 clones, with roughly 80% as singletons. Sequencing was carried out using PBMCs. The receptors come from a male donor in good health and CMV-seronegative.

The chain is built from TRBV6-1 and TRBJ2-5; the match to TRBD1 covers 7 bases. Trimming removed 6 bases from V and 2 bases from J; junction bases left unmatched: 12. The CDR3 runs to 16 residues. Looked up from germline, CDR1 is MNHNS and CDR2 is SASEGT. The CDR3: CASRERQGDIQETQYF. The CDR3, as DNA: TGTGCCAGCAGGGAAAGACAGGGCGATATTCAAGAGACCCAGTACTTC.

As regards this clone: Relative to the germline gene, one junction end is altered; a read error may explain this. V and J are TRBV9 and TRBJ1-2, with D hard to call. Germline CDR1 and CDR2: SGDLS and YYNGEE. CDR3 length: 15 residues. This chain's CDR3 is CASSVGPGNHYGYTF. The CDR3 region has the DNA TGTGCCAGCAGTGTAGGGCCGGGGAACCACTATGGCTACACCTTC.

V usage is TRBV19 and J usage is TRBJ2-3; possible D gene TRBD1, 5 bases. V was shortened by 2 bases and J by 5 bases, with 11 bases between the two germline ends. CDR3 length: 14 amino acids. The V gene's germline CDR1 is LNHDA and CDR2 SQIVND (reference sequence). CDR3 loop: CASSIWTSQDTQYF. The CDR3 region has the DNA TGTGCCAGTAGTATATGGACATCGCAAGATACGCAGTATTTT.